The next 5 T cell receptor beta chains were all read from a single sample in a study of blood T cell repertoires in COVID-19. The repertoire was sequenced with immunoSEQ multiplex PCR; TCRdb's copy has only in-frame clones and lacks some. This table holds 100,000 to 110,000 clones, about 77% found once. The sample was peripheral blood. These receptor sequences come from an older woman with acute or convalescent COVID-19.

The chain employs TRBV2 and TRBJ2-3; D is perhaps TRBD2 (7 bases). Germline CDR1 and CDR2: SNHLY and FYNNEI. Trimming stripped 5 bases from V and 3 bases from J, with 21 bases between. The CDR3 is made up of 17 amino acids. The CDR3 protein is CASSRLRGGAGTDTQYF. The DNA of the CDR3 is TGTGCCAGCAGTCGCCTGAGGGGGGGGGCTGGTACAGATACGCAGTATTTT.

The V call is TRBV6-5, the J call TRBJ1-4; no firm D call. Germline V CDR1 and CDR2: MNHEY, SVGAGI. The CDR3 runs 14 residues. Trimming removed 3 bases from V and 5 bases from J, with 10 bases in between. The CDR3 DNA is TGTGCCAGCAGTTATAGCGAGAAAAATGAAAAACTGTTTTTT. Protein product: CASSYSEKNEKLFF.

The chain has TRBV30 and TRBJ1-6; perhaps TRBD1 as D (6 bases). Germline V CDR1 and CDR2: GTSNPN, SVGIG (reference sequence). V lost 3 bases to trimming and J lost 6 bases, with 18 bases between them. The CDR3 totals 16 residues. In nucleotides, the CDR3 is TGTGCCTGGAGGGGGCCAGGGGATGGGTTTAATTCACCCCTCCACTTT. Residues: CAWRGPGDGFNSPLHF.

The V call is TRBV4-1, the J call TRBJ1-2, with D possibly matching TRBD1 (6 bases). Germline-derived CDR1 and CDR2 are MGHRA and YSYEKL. This CDR3 comprises 14 residues. Trimming removed 0 bases from V and 8 bases from J, with 13 bases in between. CDR3 sequence (DNA): TGCGCCAGCAGCCAAGATCGGAGGACAGTAGGCTACACCTTC. As protein: CASSQDRRTVGYTF.

This clone has just a few counts. V and J are TRBV10-3 and TRBJ1-4; the D is unclear. The V and J ends lost 10 bases and 5 bases respectively, with 14 bases between them. The germline V gene encodes CDR1 ENHRY and CDR2 SYGVKD. This CDR3 is built from 13 residues. This chain's CDR3 is CATFSGNNEKLFF. The DNA for the CDR3 is TGTGCCACCTTCTCCGGGAACAATGAAAAACTGTTTTTT.